This entry lists 30 T cell receptor beta chains sequenced from one sample in a study of control samples from healthy donors and cancer patients. The assay was immunoSEQ multiplex PCR, and TCRdb's table has in-frame clones only and misses some. Here the sample spans about 110,000 clones, roughly four fifths being singletons. The sample was blood. All receptors derive from a man aged 18 to 30 in good health.

The CDR3 is CASSQGLAGVETQYF. The CDR3 bases are TGTGCCAGCAGCCAGGGACTAGCGGGGGTTGAGACCCAGTACTTC. The chain recombines TRBV14 with TRBJ2-5; TRBD2 agrees at 14 bases. Germline CDR1 and CDR2: SGHDN and FVKESK. V gave up 3 bases and J gave up 5 bases; unmatched junction bases: 2. The CDR3 loop spans 15 amino acids. Full variable domain (remainder filled in from reference TRBV14 and TRBJ2-5): EAGVTQFPSHSVIEKGQTVTLRCDPISGHDNLYWYRRVMGKEIKFLLHFVKESKQDESGMPNNRFLAERTGGTYSTLKVQPAELEDSGVYFCASSQGLAGVETQYFGPGTRLLVL.

The rearrangement joins TRBV3-1 (or the pseudogene TRBV3-2) to TRBJ2-3; D remains unclear. Trimming stripped 4 bases from V and 2 bases from J, with 19 bases between. This CDR3 spans 17 amino acids. Germline loops: CDR1 LGHDT, CDR2 YNNKEL (reference sequence). The CDR3 reads CASSPRLATSNTDTQYF. The CDR3 DNA reads TGTGCCAGCAGCCCCCGCCTTGCGACTTCTAACACAGATACGCAGTATTTT.

A single count supports this clone. This chain links TRBV5-1 with TRBJ2-1; 9 positions match TRBD2. The CDR3 sequence is 18 residues long. Germline-derived CDR1 and CDR2 are SGHRS and YFSETQ. V lost 3 bases to trimming and J lost 0 bases; unmatched junction nucleotides: 10. CDR3 nucleotides: TGCGCCAGCAGCTCAAGGAGCGGGGGGTTAAGCTCCTACAATGAGCAGTTCTTC. This codes for CASSSRSGGLSSYNEQFF.

The rearrangement links TRBV4-1 to TRBJ2-2; 8 positions agree with TRBD1. J was trimmed by 4 bases and V by 6 bases; bases with no gene match: 7. The CDR3 totals 15 residues. Germline CDR1 is MGHRA and CDR2 is YSYEKL. Written as DNA, the CDR3 is TGCGCCAGCAGACACGGACAGGGTGGCACCGGGGAGCTGTTTTTT. It yields the protein CASRHGQGGTGELFF.

This clone appeared a single time. V is TRBV19 and J is TRBJ1-2; 9 bases are shared with TRBD1. This CDR3 is 11 amino acids long. Germline V gene lookup returns CDR1 LNHDA and CDR2 SQIVND (reference sequence). V dropped 9 bases and J dropped 13; count of bases not matched to a gene: 9. Here the CDR3 reads CASEGQGGRTF. Here the CDR3 DNA reads TGTGCCAGCGAGGGACAGGGAGGGCGCACCTTC.

There are a few counts of this clone. This sequence joins TRBV2 and TRBJ1-2, with a possible D match to TRBD1 (6 bases). V was shortened by 5 bases and J by 4 bases, with 17 bases between the two germline ends. CDR3 size: 15 residues. Germline CDR1 and CDR2: SNHLY and FYNNEI. CDR3 sequence: CASSKETQGLYGYTF. CDR3 nucleotides: TGTGCCAGCAGTAAAGAGACACAGGGACTCTATGGCTACACCTTC.

This rearrangement joins TRBV5-6 to TRBJ1-1, with D tentatively TRBD1 (5 bases). Trimming removed 4 bases from V and 3 bases from J, with 13 bases in between. Germline V gene data show CDR1 as SGHDT and CDR2 as YYEEEE. The CDR3 is 14 amino acids. The CDR3 DNA reads TGTGCCAGCAGCGTAGCCGGGACCTACACTGAAGCTTTCTTT. Its protein product is CASSVAGTYTEAFF.

This clone appeared a single time. The gene calls are TRBV5-1 and TRBJ2-5; D is perhaps TRBD2 (6 bases). Germline V gene lookup returns CDR1 SGHRS and CDR2 YFSETQ. The CDR3 spans 15 residues. The V gene lost 4 bases and the J gene lost 1 base, with 14 bases spanning the gap. The CDR3 spells CASSPEGWSQETQYF. CDR3 bases: TGCGCCAGCAGCCCGGAGGGCTGGTCCCAAGAGACCCAGTACTTC. Complete variable domain (other parts from reference TRBV5-1 and TRBJ2-5): KAGVTQTPRYLIKTRGQQVTLSCSPISGHRSVSWYQQTPGQGLQFLFEYFSETQRNKGNFPGRFSGRQFSNSRSEMNVSTLELGDSALYLCASSPEGWSQETQYFGPGTRLLVL.

This clone was detected a few times. This rearrangement joins TRBV7-9 to TRBJ1-6; 8 positions agree with TRBD1. The germline V gene has CDR1 SEHNR and CDR2 FQNEAQ (reference sequence). The CDR3 extends over 15 amino acids. V dropped 3 bases and J dropped 9; count of bases not matched to a gene: 7. Here the CDR3 reads CASSFYRDRPSPLHF. The CDR3 bases are TGTGCCAGCAGCTTCTACCGGGACAGGCCTTCACCCCTCCACTTT.

The gene calls are TRBV30 and TRBJ1-1; 7 bases are a match to TRBD1. The CDR3 is made up of 13 amino acids. Trimming at V came to 4 bases and at J to 3 bases, leaving 5 bases not matched to a gene. Germline CDR1 and CDR2: GTSNPN and SVGIG (reference sequence). CDR3 sequence (DNA): TGTGCCTGGAAGGACAGGTCGTACACTGAAGCTTTCTTT. Translation gives CAWKDRSYTEAFF. The variable domain in full, completed from reference TRBV30 and TRBJ1-1, reads SQTIHQWPATLVQPVGSPLSLECTVEGTSNPNLYWYRQAAGRGLQLLFYSVGIGQISSEVPQNLSASRPQDRQFILSSKKLLLSDSGFYLCAWKDRSYTEAFFGQGTRLTVV.

The chain uses TRBV24-1 and TRBJ2-3; no clear D gene. Germline loops: CDR1 KGHDR, CDR2 SFDVKD. V was pared by 4 bases and J by 5 bases, with 12 bases between. The CDR3 sequence is 14 residues long. The CDR3 protein is CATSEFPWVDTQYF. CDR3 nucleotide sequence: TGTGCCACCAGTGAGTTCCCTTGGGTAGATACGCAGTATTTT.

The rearrangement joins TRBV20-1 to TRBJ1-2, with 10 bases identical to TRBD1. Germline V CDR1 and CDR2: DFQATT, SNEGSKA (reference sequence). The junction had 8 bases not matched to a gene; V was cut back by 3 bases and J by 1 base. This CDR3 has 16 residues. CDR3 sequence (DNA): TGCAGTGCTAGTCCCGGGACAGGGGAAGGTAACTATGGCTACACCTTC. As protein: CSASPGTGEGNYGYTF.

This chain connects TRBV6-5 to TRBJ2-7; 8 positions match TRBD1. This CDR3 has 15 amino acids. The V gene end was trimmed by 6 bases and the J gene end by 5 bases; junction bases not matched to a gene: 12. In germline, CDR1 is MNHEY, CDR2 SVGAGI. DNA for the CDR3: TGTGCCAGCAGCTCGACAGGGGAAGTTTTTAACGAGCAGTACGTC. It yields the protein CASSSTGEVFNEQYV.

This sequence joins TRBV18 and TRBJ1-4, with unresolved D. V was trimmed by 3 bases and J by 5 bases, leaving 7 bases between them. The length of the CDR3 is 13 residues. Per the germline V gene, CDR1 is KGHSH and CDR2 is LQKENI. DNA for the CDR3: TGTGCCAGCTCACCTAGTAAGAATGAAAAACTGTTTTTT. Protein product: CASSPSKNEKLFF. Filled out from reference TRBV18 and TRBJ1-4, the complete variable domain reads NAGVMQNPRHLVRRRGQEARLRCSPMKGHSHVYWYRQLPEEGLKFMVYLQKENIIDESGMPKERFSAEFPKEGPSILRIQQVVRGDSAAYFCASSPSKNEKLFFGSGTQLSVL.

The chain is built from TRBV27 and TRBJ1-6; tentative D call: TRBD1 (6 bases). Germline CDR1 MNHEY, CDR2 SMNVEV (reference sequence). The CDR3 covers 15 residues. V was shortened by 6 bases and J by 7 bases, with 16 bases between the two germline ends. CDR3 bases: TGTGCCAGCAGAAGCGTGGACAGAGGGAATTCACCCCTCCACTTT. Its protein product is CASRSVDRGNSPLHF.

The table lists this clone with a count of one. This chain links TRBV7-9 with TRBJ2-2; TRBD1 or TRBD2 may be the D gene (5 bases each). V lost 10 bases and J lost 0, with 9 bases in between. Germline loops: CDR1 SEHNR, CDR2 FQNEAQ (reference sequence). CDR3 length: 13 residues. CDR3: CAIGETNTGELFF. CDR3 nucleotides: TGTGCCATAGGGGAGACGAACACCGGGGAGCTGTTTTTT.

The rearrangement links TRBV5-6 to TRBJ2-3; perhaps TRBD2 as D (5 bases). CDR1 and CDR2 (germline): SGHDT, YYEEEE. V was pared by 0 bases and J by 6 bases, with 8 bases between. The CDR3 totals 13 residues. The CDR3 region has the DNA TGTGCCAGCAGCTTGGACAGAGGGGATACGCAGTATTTT. Translation gives CASSLDRGDTQYF.

Only a few counts were recorded for this clone. The chain couples TRBV19 to TRBJ1-5; TRBD1 matches at 8 bases. The germline gives CDR1 LNHDA, CDR2 SQIVND (reference sequence). With 7 bases clipped from V and 2 bases from J, the junction kept 4 bases outside the gene matches. This CDR3 spans 14 amino acids. In nucleotides, the CDR3 is TGTGCCAGTAATCAACAGGGGGGCAATCAGCCCCAGCATTTT. As protein: CASNQQGGNQPQHF.

The V call is TRBV9, the J call TRBJ1-2; a weak D match, TRBD1 (5 bases). Germline V lookup: CDR1 SGDLS, CDR2 YYNGEE. This CDR3 is 15 amino acids long. Trimming cost V 5 bases and J 2 bases, with 16 bases left between them. CDR3 residues: CASRGSRTTNYGYTF. CDR3 nucleotide sequence: TGTGCCAGCAGAGGATCCAGGACAACGAACTATGGCTACACCTTC.

This clone was observed once. The same CDR3 also results from other DNA sequences found in this sample. Written as DNA, the CDR3 is TGCGCCAGCAGCTTAGACCCGGGACCCTATGGCTACACCTTC. This codes for CASSLDPGPYGYTF. The chain combines TRBV5-1 with TRBJ1-2, with a tentative D call TRBD1 (5 bases). The CDR3 extends over 14 amino acids. Trimming removed 2 bases from V and 4 bases from J, with 12 bases in between. Germline V gives CDR1 SGHRS, CDR2 YFSETQ.

The chain is built from TRBV5-5 and TRBJ1-5; 9 positions match TRBD1. The V gene end was trimmed by 3 bases and the J gene end by 6 bases; junction bases not matched to a gene: 10. This CDR3 spans 16 amino acids. The germline CDR1 and CDR2 sequences are SGHKS and YYEKEE (reference sequence). The CDR3 nucleotides read TGTGCCAGCAGCTATTCCGGAGGACAGGGGAGTCAGCCCCAGCATTTT. It specifies CASSYSGGQGSQPQHF.

The chain couples TRBV10-3 to TRBJ1-1, with D hard to call. V lost 8 bases and J 4 bases, leaving 14 bases between the germline ends. The germline gives CDR1 ENHRY, CDR2 SYGVKD. The CDR3 contains 13 residues. The CDR3 loop is CAISQLEGTEAFF. The CDR3 DNA sequence: TGTGCCATCTCACAGCTGGAGGGCACTGAAGCTTTCTTT.

The chain joins TRBV4-1 to TRBJ2-5; 8 bases map to TRBD1. V was clipped by 1 base and J by 5 bases; unmatched bases: 9. The CDR3 runs to 16 residues. Germline V gene data show CDR1 as MGHRA and CDR2 as YSYEKL. CDR3 DNA sequence: TGCGCCAGCAGCCAAGGGTCCCAGGGGGCGCGGGAGACCCAGTACTTC. Protein sequence: CASSQGSQGARETQYF.

V and J are TRBV4-3 and TRBJ2-1; no reliable D call. Germline-derived CDR1 and CDR2 are LGHNA and YSLEER. This CDR3 is 14 amino acids long. V was pared by 0 bases and J by 10 bases, with 13 bases between. The DNA of the CDR3 is TGCGCCAGCAGCCAAGATCTAAAATACGAGGAGCAGTTCTTC. Translation: CASSQDLKYEEQFF.

The chain joins TRBV5-5 to TRBJ2-4; 8 nucleotides agree with TRBD1. Germline trimming cut 1 base from V and 7 bases from J; bases unmatched to any gene: 7. The CDR3 totals 15 residues. Germline lookup yields CDR1 SGHKS and CDR2 YYEKEE (reference sequence). This CDR3 reads CASSLSGGSANIQYF. DNA of the CDR3: TGTGCCAGCAGCTTGTCAGGGGGCTCAGCCAACATTCAGTACTTC.

The rearrangement links TRBV27 to TRBJ2-1, with TRBD1 matching over 11 bases. The CDR3 runs 15 residues. The germline V gene encodes CDR1 MNHEY and CDR2 SMNVEV (reference sequence). V was pared by 2 bases and J by 4 bases, with 1 base of the junction left unmatched. CDR3 region: CASSLGTGGYNEQFF. The CDR3 bases are TGTGCCAGCAGTTTAGGGACAGGGGGTTACAATGAGCAGTTCTTC.

The CDR3 sequence is CASSLQGAEAFF. The CDR3 DNA reads TGCGCCAGCAGCTTACAGGGGGCTGAAGCTTTCTTT. The V and J genes are TRBV5-1 and TRBJ1-1; 8 bases align to TRBD1. The CDR3 runs to 12 residues. The ends lost 2 bases at V and 6 bases at J; junction bases unmatched: 0. The germline CDR1 and CDR2 sequences are SGHRS and YFSETQ.

A few counts support this clone. The chain links TRBV6-2 or TRBV6-3 to TRBJ1-1; D call uncertain. Per germline, CDR1 MNHEY and CDR2 SVGEGT. CDR3 size: 13 residues. V shed 2 bases and J shed 5 bases, with 9 bases lying between them. CDR3 region: CASSYEGKTEAFF. The CDR3 DNA reads TGTGCCAGCAGTTACGAAGGGAAGACTGAAGCTTTCTTT.

This chain links TRBV7-2 with TRBJ1-6, with TRBD1 as a possible D gene (5 bases). This CDR3 region has 16 residues. With 3 bases removed from V and 4 bases from J, the gap between germline ends came to 13 bases. Germline CDR1 SGHTA, CDR2 FQGNSA. CDR3 protein: CASSFQPAGYNSPLHF. The DNA of the CDR3 is TGTGCCAGCAGCTTCCAACCGGCAGGGTATAATTCACCCCTCCACTTT.

In its sample, this clone was seen once. The rearrangement uses TRBV6-2 or TRBV6-3 and TRBJ1-3; D call uncertain. Germline V gene lookup returns CDR1 MNHEY and CDR2 SVGEGT. V was clipped by 5 bases and J by 4 bases, with 9 bases between them. This CDR3 contains 13 residues. CDR3 nucleotide sequence: TGTGCCAGCAGTCCGCCGGAAGGAAACACCATATATTTT. Amino acids: CASSPPEGNTIYF.